The clone carrying this T cell receptor (beta chain) was observed at least ten times. This specimen belongs to a study of T cells after yellow fever vaccination. Study overall: Separation of EM, EMRA, CM and Tscm memory subsets by sorting relied on CD3, CD45RA, CCR7 and CD95. Where fractions had low cell numbers, libraries were prepared from them with the SMART-Seq v4 Ultra Low Input RNA kit.

Points from the study as a whole: Almost none of the vaccine-responding clonotypes turned up in sorted memory subsets on day 0, the data showed.

V lost 5 bases to trimming and J lost 4 bases; unmatched junction nucleotides: 4. This CDR3 region has 16 residues. Looked up from germline, CDR1 is LNHNV and CDR2 is YYDKDF (reference sequence). Template switching with 5'RACE generated the TCR cDNA and added a universal primer site and UMIs. TCRdb recomputed calls from the 5' RACE reads with MiXCR, one row per CDR3 protein. The sample has about 22,000 distinct CDR3 sequences, around 5.2% seen once. The origin of this receptor is a man younger than 35 who received the YFV17D yellow fever vaccine. The gene calls are TRBV15 and TRBJ2-6; 11 bases align to TRBD1. The sequences come from PBMCs, either bulk or a sorted T-cell subset (CD4+, CD8+, memory, or dextramer-sorted; not recorded which), collected 45 days after the first yellow fever vaccination. In DNA form, the CDR3 reads TGTGCCACCAGCGGACAGGGGGCCTCAGGGGCCAACGTCCTGACTTTC. Amino acids: CATSGQGASGANVLTF.